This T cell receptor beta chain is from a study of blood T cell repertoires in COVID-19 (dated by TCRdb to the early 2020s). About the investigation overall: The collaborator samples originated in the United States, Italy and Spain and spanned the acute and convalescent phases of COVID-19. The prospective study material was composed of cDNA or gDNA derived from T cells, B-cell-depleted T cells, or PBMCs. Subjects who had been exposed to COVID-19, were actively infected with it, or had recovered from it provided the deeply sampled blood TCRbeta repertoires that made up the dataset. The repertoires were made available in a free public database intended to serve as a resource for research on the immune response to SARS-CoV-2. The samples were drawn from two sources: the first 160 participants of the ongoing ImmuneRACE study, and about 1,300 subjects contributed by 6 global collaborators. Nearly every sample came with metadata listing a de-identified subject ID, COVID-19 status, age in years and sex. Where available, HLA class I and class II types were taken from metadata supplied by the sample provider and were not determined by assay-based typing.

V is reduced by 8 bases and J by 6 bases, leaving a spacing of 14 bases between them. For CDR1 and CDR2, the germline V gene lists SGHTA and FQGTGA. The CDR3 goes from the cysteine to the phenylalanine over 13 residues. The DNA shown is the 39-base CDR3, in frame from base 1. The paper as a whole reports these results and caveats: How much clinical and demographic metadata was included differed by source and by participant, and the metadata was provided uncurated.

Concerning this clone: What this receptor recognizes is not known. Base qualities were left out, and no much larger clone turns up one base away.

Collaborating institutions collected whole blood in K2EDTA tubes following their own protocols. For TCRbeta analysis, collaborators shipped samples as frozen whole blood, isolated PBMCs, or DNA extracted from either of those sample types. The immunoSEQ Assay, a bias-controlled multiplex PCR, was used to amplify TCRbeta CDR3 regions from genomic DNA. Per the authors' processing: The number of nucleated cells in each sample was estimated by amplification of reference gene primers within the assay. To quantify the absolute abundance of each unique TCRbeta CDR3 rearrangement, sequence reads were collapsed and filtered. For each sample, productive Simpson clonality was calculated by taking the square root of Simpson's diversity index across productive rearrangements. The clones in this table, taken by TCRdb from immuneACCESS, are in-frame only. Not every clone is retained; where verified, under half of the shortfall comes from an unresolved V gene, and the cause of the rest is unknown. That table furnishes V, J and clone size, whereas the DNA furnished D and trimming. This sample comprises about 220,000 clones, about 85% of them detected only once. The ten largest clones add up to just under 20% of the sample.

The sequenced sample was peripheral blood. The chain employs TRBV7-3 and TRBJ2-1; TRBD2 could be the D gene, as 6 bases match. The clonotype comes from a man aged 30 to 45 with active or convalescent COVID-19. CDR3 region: CASATGGPNEQFF. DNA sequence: TGTGCCAGCGCAACCGGGGGTCCCAATGAGCAGTTCTTC.